The 16 T cell receptor beta chains presented below share a single source sample, sequenced in a study of shared clonotypes between healthy human individuals. Clones were read by immunoSEQ multiplex PCR, and TCRdb kept only the in-frame ones, dropping some. Of about 2.4 million clones detected, roughly 93% appear once; the ten largest clones hold 0.36%. The specimen was naive CD4+ T cells from PBMCs. Subset meaning: CD45RA+ positively selected. The receptors originated from a young man in good health. Some clones in this sample may be carry-over from other donors' samples.

V gene TRBV6-1 combines with J gene TRBJ1-2; D remains unclear. The germline gives CDR1 MNHNS, CDR2 SASEGT. The CDR3 sequence is 11 residues long. Trimming took off 2 bases at V and 7 bases at J, with 5 bases between the two ends. The CDR3 loop is CASSESGGYTF. DNA for the CDR3: TGTGCCAGCAGTGAATCTGGTGGCTACACCTTC.

The J gene is TRBJ2-1, the V gene TRBV6-5; 10 positions agree with TRBD1. Trimming at V came to 8 bases and at J to 6 bases, leaving 4 bases not matched to a gene. Germline V gene lookup returns CDR1 MNHEY and CDR2 SVGAGI. The CDR3 is made up of 13 amino acids. The CDR3 loop is CASQWTGGNEQFF. DNA for the CDR3: TGTGCCAGCCAATGGACAGGGGGCAATGAGCAGTTCTTC.

The chain links TRBV7-9 to TRBJ2-7; 8 bases are a match to TRBD1. Germline lookup yields CDR1 SEHNR and CDR2 FQNEAQ (reference sequence). With V trimmed by 5 bases and J by 2 bases, 8 bases remained unmatched. CDR3 length: 15 amino acids. This chain's CDR3 is CASSNQGARTYEQYF. In nucleotides, the CDR3 is TGTGCCAGCAGCAACCAGGGGGCCCGAACCTACGAGCAGTACTTC.

The chain combines TRBV28 with TRBJ2-5, with 7 bases that match TRBD2. V lost 2 bases, J lost 2 bases, and 8 bases stayed unmatched. The CDR3 has 16 residues. Germline CDR1 and CDR2: MDHEN and SYDVKM. DNA for the CDR3: TGTGCCAGCAGTTTAGGGATAGCGGGTACGCAAGAGACCCAGTACTTC. It specifies CASSLGIAGTQETQYF.

The chain carries TRBV6-5 and TRBJ1-1; D is possibly TRBD1 (6 bases). The germline V and J ends were trimmed by 5 bases and 11 bases, with 15 bases remaining between them. The germline CDR1 and CDR2 sequences are MNHEY and SVGAGI. The CDR3 sequence is 12 residues long. In nucleotides, the CDR3 is TGTGCCAGCAGTAAGGGGGAGCTAGCTGCTTTCTTT. Translating gives CASSKGELAAFF.

The chain is built from TRBV10-1 and TRBJ2-2; weak D call: TRBD2 (5 bases). Germline CDR1 and CDR2: WNHNN and SYGVQD (reference sequence). V lost 8 bases and J 4 bases, leaving 14 bases between the germline ends. CDR3 size: 14 residues. The CDR3 protein is CASFLGDCTGELFF. Written as DNA, the CDR3 is TGCGCCAGCTTCCTGGGAGATTGCACCGGGGAGCTGTTTTTT.

The CDR3 reads CASSHTGGRNYGYTF. The CDR3 coding sequence is TGTGCCAGCAGCCACACAGGGGGTAGGAACTATGGCTACACCTTC. This chain joins TRBV5-4 and TRBJ1-2; TRBD1 agrees at 8 bases. V lost 4 bases, J lost 2 bases, and 7 bases stayed unmatched. This CDR3 has 15 amino acids. Germline assignment: CDR1 SGHNT and CDR2 YYREEE (reference sequence).

J is TRBJ2-5 and V is TRBV29-1; 9 bases fit TRBD1. The better agreement between TRBJ2-7 and the DNA end casts doubt on the J call. The germline gives CDR1 SQVTM, CDR2 ANQGSEA. This CDR3 has 14 residues. The CDR3 region has the DNA TGCAGCGTAACAGGGGGCGAACTCTCCTACGAGCAGTACTTC. Its protein product is CSVTGGELSYEQYF.

The V gene is TRBV6-7, the J gene TRBJ2-5; 7 bases fit TRBD2. TRBV6-7 is reported as an ORF; its role is uncertain. The V segment lost 11 bases and the J segment 1 base; nucleotides outside the gene matches: 13. The CDR3 is made up of 15 amino acids. CDR3 protein: CAVLPGLPTQETQYF. CDR3 DNA sequence: TGTGCCGTACTCCCGGGACTACCTACCCAAGAGACCCAGTACTTC.

The chain is built from TRBV28 and TRBJ1-5, with D possibly TRBD1 on 6 matching bases. CDR1 MDHEN and CDR2 SYDVKM come from the germline V gene. The CDR3 sequence is 14 residues long. Trimming took 5 bases from V and 4 from J, leaving 12 bases between them. The CDR3 loop is CASSRRGGNQPQHF. In DNA, the CDR3 is TGTGCCAGCAGTCGCAGGGGAGGGAATCAGCCCCAGCATTTT. The whole variable domain, filled in from reference TRBV28 and TRBJ1-5, reads DVKVTQSSRYLVKRTGEKVFLECVQDMDHENMFWYRQDPGLGLRLIYFSYDVKMKEKGDIPEGYSVSREKKERFSLILESASTNQTSMYLCASSRRGGNQPQHFGDGTRLSIL.

V is TRBV28 and J is TRBJ1-6, with 10 bases fitting TRBD1. The V and J ends lost 5 bases and 8 bases, in that order; junction bases with no gene match: 9. CDR1 and CDR2 from the germline V gene are MDHEN and SYDVKM. CDR3 length equals 16 residues. The CDR3 sequence: CASSLESGTGDSPLHF. The CDR3 DNA reads as TGTGCCAGCAGTCTCGAATCCGGGACAGGGGATTCACCCCTCCACTTT.

V usage is TRBV28 and J usage is TRBJ1-5; TRBD1 matches 7 bases. Losses at the gene ends were 9 bases for V and 5 bases for J; bases not matched to a gene: 10. Germline CDR1 reads MDHEN; CDR2 reads SYDVKM. This CDR3 region has 14 residues. The CDR3 loop is CASLGDRGYQPQHF. CDR3 nucleotides: TGTGCCAGTTTGGGGGACAGAGGATATCAGCCCCAGCATTTT.

This clone was recorded once. The chain combines TRBV30 with TRBJ1-3, with D unclear. This CDR3 is 12 amino acids long. V lost 5 bases, J lost 2 bases, and 7 bases lay in between. CDR1 is GTSNPN and CDR2 is SVGIG in the germline V gene (reference sequence). This CDR3 is CAWSPAGNTIYF. The CDR3 coding sequence is TGTGCCTGGTCTCCGGCTGGAAACACCATATATTTT.

The chain couples TRBV6-5 to TRBJ1-2; D possibly corresponds to TRBD1 (6 bases). The CDR3 runs 14 residues. Germline values: CDR1 MNHEY, CDR2 SVGAGI. V was clipped by 6 bases and J by 7 bases, with 18 bases between them. For the CDR3, the DNA is TGTGCCAGCAGAGGGCCCGGGGGGCGGACTGGCTACACCTTC. This translates into CASRGPGGRTGYTF.

The genes are TRBV29-1 and TRBJ1-1, with TRBD1 matching 8 bases. The CDR3 has 13 residues. The germline CDR1 and CDR2 sequences are SQVTM and ANQGSEA. The V segment lost 8 bases and the J segment 4 bases; nucleotides outside the gene matches: 9. The CDR3 region is CSILTGGLTEAFF. The CDR3 DNA reads as TGCAGCATCCTTACAGGGGGTCTCACTGAAGCTTTCTTT.

The J gene is TRBJ2-3, the V gene TRBV5-1; the D is unclear. The V and J ends lost 0 bases and 5 bases respectively, with 7 bases between them. The length of the CDR3 is 13 residues. Looked up from germline, CDR1 is SGHRS and CDR2 is YFSETQ. As DNA, the CDR3 is TGCGCCAGCAGCTTGGGGTGGCAAGATACGCAGTATTTT. Encoded protein: CASSLGWQDTQYF.